The 21 T cell receptor beta chains in this list originate from one sample, sequenced in a study of T cells in Graves' hyperthyroidism and ophthalmopathy. RNA transcripts yielded amplified TCR beta CDR3 regions. First-round RT-PCR of the TCR CDR3 relied on the HTBI primer set. A single record per CDR3 protein comes from TCRdb applying MiXCR to the multiplex PCR reads. The table includes under 400,000 distinct CDR3 sequences, about 15% detected once. The sample was blood. Receptors were obtained from a woman aged 55 to 70 with Graves' hyperthyroidism.

This clonotype was counted between two and nine times. V gene TRBV24-1 combines with J gene TRBJ2-1, with 8 bases that match TRBD1. Germline V gene data show CDR1 as KGHDR and CDR2 as SFDVKD. V lost 5 bases, J lost 4 bases, and 3 bases stayed unmatched. The CDR3 consists of 14 residues. The CDR3 reads CATSAGGAYNEQFF. As DNA, the CDR3 is TGTGCCACCAGTGCAGGGGGCGCTTACAATGAGCAGTTCTTC.

This clonotype was seen ten or more times. This chain uses TRBV20-1 with TRBJ2-3, with TRBD2 matching over 11 bases. The V gene's germline CDR1 is DFQATT and CDR2 SNEGSKA (reference sequence). The CDR3 has 15 residues. The V segment lost 1 base and the J segment 2 bases; nucleotides outside the gene matches: 2. DNA for the CDR3: TGCAGTGCTAGAGGGACTAGCGGGTCCACAGATACGCAGTATTTT. This gives the protein CSARGTSGSTDTQYF.

This clonotype occurred many times. The DNA of the CDR3 is TGTGCCAGTAGTAGGACGGCAGGAGGAACTGAAGCTTTCTTT. Its translation: CASSRTAGGTEAFF. J is TRBJ1-1 and V is TRBV19, with D unclear. The V end lost 4 bases, the J end lost 5 bases, and 14 bases lay between the germline ends. The CDR3 is 14 residues long. Per germline, CDR1 LNHDA and CDR2 SQIVND (reference sequence).

This clonotype was detected many times. This rearrangement joins TRBV29-1 to TRBJ2-7; tentatively, D is TRBD1 or TRBD2 (5 bases each). This CDR3 region has 15 residues. Trimming removed 6 bases from V and 3 bases from J, with 21 bases in between. Germline CDR1 is SQVTM and CDR2 is ANQGSEA. The CDR3 region has the DNA TGCAGCGTCAAAAACCCTAGCCAGGGTATCTACGAGCAGTACTTC. Protein: CSVKNPSQGIYEQYF.

This clonotype was counted at least ten times. The chain is built from TRBV28 and TRBJ2-5; D is uncertain. The germline V gene has CDR1 MDHEN and CDR2 SYDVKM. Trimming cost V 4 bases and J 1 base, with 13 bases left between them. CDR3 size: 15 residues. CDR3 in DNA: TGTGCCAGCAGTTCCGAGGATATATTCCAAGAGACCCAGTACTTC. The encoded protein is CASSSEDIFQETQYF.

The chain combines TRBV18 with TRBJ2-2; possible D gene TRBD1, 6 bases. This CDR3 has 15 residues. Germline lookup yields CDR1 KGHSH and CDR2 LQKENI. The ends were cut back, 3 bases at V and 5 bases at J, with 13 bases in the middle. CDR3 in amino acids: CASSPLTGGTGELFF. In DNA form, the CDR3 reads TGTGCCAGCTCACCCTTGACAGGCGGGACCGGGGAGCTGTTTTTT.

This clonotype was counted many times. The rearrangement links TRBV3-1 to TRBJ2-2; D remains ambiguous. V lost 1 base and J 4 bases, leaving 7 bases between the germline ends. The CDR3 is 14 residues long. CDR1 and CDR2 from the germline V gene are LGHDT and YNNKEL (reference sequence). The CDR3 DNA sequence: TGTGCCAGCAGCCAAGGCCCCAGCACCGGGGAGCTGTTTTTT. Its translation: CASSQGPSTGELFF.

J is TRBJ1-2 and V is TRBV5-4, with 8 nucleotides matching TRBD1. The V gene end was trimmed by 4 bases and the J gene end by 8 bases; junction bases not matched to a gene: 7. CDR3 length: 13 residues. Germline-derived CDR1 and CDR2 are SGHNT and YYREEE (reference sequence). The DNA of the CDR3 is TGTGCCAGCAGCCTTGGACAGGGCGAAGGCTACACCTTC. Encoded protein: CASSLGQGEGYTF.

This clonotype was counted many times. The chain links TRBV3-1 to TRBJ2-5; D perhaps matches TRBD2 (5 bases). CDR1 LGHDT and CDR2 YNNKEL come from the germline V gene (reference sequence). The length of the CDR3 is 14 residues. Trimming left V 3 bases short and J 4 bases short, with 12 bases between. The CDR3 sequence is CASSHGQRGETQYF. The CDR3 region has the DNA TGTGCCAGCAGCCATGGCCAACGGGGAGAGACCCAGTACTTC.

This clonotype has at least ten counts. This chain links TRBV2 with TRBJ1-1; tentatively, D is TRBD1 (5 bases). The germline V and J ends were trimmed by 8 bases and 4 bases, with 11 bases remaining between them. The CDR3 runs to 12 residues. Looked up from germline, CDR1 is SNHLY and CDR2 is FYNNEI. The CDR3 protein is CASGQGATEAFF. CDR3 DNA sequence: TGTGCCAGCGGCCAGGGAGCCACTGAAGCTTTCTTT. The whole variable domain, filled in from reference TRBV2 and TRBJ1-1, reads EPEVTQTPSHQVTQMGQEVILRCVPISNHLYFYWYRQILGQKVEFLVSFYNNEISEKSEIFDDQFSVERPDGSNFTLKIRSTKLEDSAMYFCASGQGATEAFFGQGTRLTVV.

J is TRBJ2-3 and V is TRBV29-1; weak D call: TRBD2 (7 bases). CDR1 SQVTM and CDR2 ANQGSEA come from the germline V gene. CDR3 length equals 12 residues. The V gene lost 6 bases and the J gene lost 5 bases, with 12 bases spanning the gap. In nucleotides, the CDR3 is TGCAGCGTGCACAGGGAGGGAGATACGCAGTATTTT. This gives the protein CSVHREGDTQYF.

This clonotype has ten or more counts. The rearrangement uses TRBV15 and TRBJ2-3, with TRBD2 identical over 14 bases. V lost 0 bases and J lost 1; bases outside the gene matches: 3. The CDR3 runs 18 residues. In germline, CDR1 is LNHNV, CDR2 YYDKDF (reference sequence). The CDR3 sequence: CATSREGLAGVGTDTQYF. CDR3 nucleotides: TGTGCCACCAGCAGAGAGGGACTAGCGGGAGTTGGCACAGATACGCAGTATTTT.

This clonotype was found many times. The genes are TRBV2 and TRBJ2-2; perhaps TRBD2 as D (6 bases). Germline V gene sequence: CDR1 SNHLY, CDR2 FYNNEI. The CDR3 sequence is 16 residues long. Between the trimmed V and J ends, which lost 6 bases and 6 bases, there was a span of 20 bases. CDR3 sequence: CASSEELTSFPGELFF. The CDR3 DNA is TGTGCCAGCAGCGAGGAACTGACTAGTTTTCCCGGGGAGCTGTTTTTT.

In its sample, this clonotype was seen many times. This chain connects TRBV7-8 to TRBJ1-5; D is ambiguous. The CDR3 sequence is 13 residues long. In germline, CDR1 is SGHVS, CDR2 FQNEAQ. V lost 8 bases, J lost 0 bases, and 8 bases lay in between. CDR3 sequence: CASATHSNQPQHF. The CDR3 DNA is TGTGCCAGCGCCACACATAGCAATCAGCCCCAGCATTTT.

There are many counts of this clonotype. This chain joins TRBV28 and TRBJ1-5; maybe TRBD1 (5 bases). The V end lost 5 bases, the J end lost 5 bases, and 10 bases lay between the germline ends. The CDR3 consists of 13 residues. Per the germline V gene, CDR1 is MDHEN and CDR2 is SYDVKM. The CDR3 coding sequence is TGTGCCAGCAGTGGAAGGGGCCATCAGCCCCAGCATTTT. Its translation: CASSGRGHQPQHF.

This clonotype was seen only a few times. The V call is TRBV18, the J call TRBJ1-5, with D possibly being TRBD1 (5 bases). Germline CDR1 and CDR2: KGHSH and LQKENI. V lost 8 bases to trimming and J lost 4 bases, with 12 bases between them. CDR3 length: 13 residues. Here the CDR3 reads CASGGGENQPQHF. As DNA, the CDR3 is TGTGCCAGCGGGGGGGGGGAAAATCAGCCCCAGCATTTT.

In its sample, this clonotype was seen a few times. This chain joins TRBV19 and TRBJ2-2; 10 bases are a match to TRBD1. This CDR3 comprises 15 residues. The germline CDR1 and CDR2 sequences are LNHDA and SQIVND (reference sequence). The ends lost 8 bases at V and 1 base at J; junction bases unmatched: 4. CDR3 DNA: TGTGCCAGTGGGTGGACAGGGGGGAACACCGGGGAGCTGTTTTTT. It translates to CASGWTGGNTGELFF.

In its sample, this clonotype was seen many times. The chain couples TRBV12-3 or TRBV12-4 to TRBJ2-3; TRBD2 agrees at 14 bases. Trimming at V came to 6 bases and at J to 3 bases, leaving 5 bases not matched to a gene. CDR3 length: 16 residues. CDR3 nucleotides: TGTGCCAGCAGAGGGACTAGCGGGAGAGAGACAGATACGCAGTATTTT. It translates to CASRGTSGRETDTQYF.

This clonotype has a count of ten or more. The chain is built from TRBV20-1 and TRBJ2-5, with 8 bases that match TRBD1. The germline gives CDR1 DFQATT, CDR2 SNEGSKA (reference sequence). Germline trimming cut 6 bases from V and 2 bases from J; bases unmatched to any gene: 5. CDR3 length: 13 amino acids. The CDR3: CSAVQGAQETQYF. CDR3 DNA sequence: TGCAGTGCCGTGCAGGGGGCGCAAGAGACCCAGTACTTC.

This clonotype was observed a few times. The chain joins TRBV30 to TRBJ1-2; no clear D. CDR3 size: 12 residues. CDR1 GTSNPN and CDR2 SVGIG come from the germline V gene (reference sequence). Trimming stripped 0 bases from V and 4 bases from J, with 6 bases between. CDR3 loop: CAWSVGIYGYTF. CDR3 nucleotide sequence: TGTGCCTGGAGTGTGGGAATCTATGGCTACACCTTC.

This clonotype was seen repeatedly, ten times or more. The chain carries TRBV20-1 and TRBJ2-7; 14 bases match TRBD2. J gave up 4 bases and V 6 bases, and 5 bases lay outside the gene matches. The CDR3 consists of 14 residues. CDR1 and CDR2 from the germline V gene are DFQATT and SNEGSKA (reference sequence). CDR3: CSAKRTSGGYEQYF. In DNA, the CDR3 is TGCAGTGCCAAAAGGACTAGCGGGGGGTACGAGCAGTACTTC.